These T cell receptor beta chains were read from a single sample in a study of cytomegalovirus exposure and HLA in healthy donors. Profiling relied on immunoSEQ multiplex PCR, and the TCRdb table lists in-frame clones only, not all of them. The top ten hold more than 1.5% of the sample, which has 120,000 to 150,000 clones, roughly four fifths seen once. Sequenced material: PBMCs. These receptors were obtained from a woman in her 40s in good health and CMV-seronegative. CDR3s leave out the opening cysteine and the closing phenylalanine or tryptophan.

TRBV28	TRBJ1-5	AIGLQGQPQH
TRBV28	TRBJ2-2	ASYRGELF
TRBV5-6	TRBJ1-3	ASSADRGLGNTIY
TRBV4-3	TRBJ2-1	ASSQVPGVPYNEQF
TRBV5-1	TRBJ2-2	ASSLAASGLNTGELF
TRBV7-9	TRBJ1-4	SSTYPREGGLEKLF
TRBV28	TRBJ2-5	ASSLKYLETQY
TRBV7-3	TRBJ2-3	ASSRGLAGPTTTDTQY
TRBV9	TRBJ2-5	ASSPRTGSRETQY
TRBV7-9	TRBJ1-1	ASRTFQGENTEAF
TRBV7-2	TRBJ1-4	ASSPTGTGDEKLF
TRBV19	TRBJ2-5	ASSIKGDFQETQY
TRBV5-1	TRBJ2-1	ASSLASGTYNEQF
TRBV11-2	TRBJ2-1	ASSFGLAAYNEQF
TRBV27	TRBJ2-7	ASSLGTSGSYEQY